Sequencing of this T cell receptor beta chain was carried out in a study of T cell responses to AZD1222 COVID-19 vaccine. CDR3 length: 13 residues. V lost 5 bases to trimming and J lost 6 bases, with 10 bases between them. The germline gives CDR1 KGHDR, CDR2 SFDVKD. The assay was immunoSEQ multiplex PCR, and TCRdb's table has in-frame clones only and misses some. This sample carries about 140,000 clones, approximately 90% of them seen once, and the ten largest clones take over 1%. V and J are TRBV24-1 and TRBJ2-1, with D perhaps given as TRBD1 or TRBD2 (5 bases each). The sequencing used peripheral blood, collected 28 days after the second AZD1222 dose. This sequence originates from an adult who received the AZD1222 COVID-19 vaccine. CDR3 bases: TGTGCCACCAGTGTAGCAGGGACCAATGAGCAGTTCTTC. This sequence encodes CATSVAGTNEQFF.